What follows are 27 T cell receptor beta chains derived from one specimen sequenced in a study of T cell responses to AZD1222 COVID-19 vaccine. Sequencing used immunoSEQ multiplex PCR; TCRdb keeps in-frame clones, though not all of them. The repertoire holds about 110,000 clones, with about 94% as singletons. The material sequenced was peripheral blood, taken on day 0 of AZD1222 vaccination. The receptors originated from an adult in good health.

The CDR3 loop reads CASRTIRKGVGLAPKYSYNEQFF. In DNA form, the CDR3 reads TGTGCCAGCAGGACAATCCGAAAAGGGGTGGGACTAGCGCCGAAATACTCCTACAATGAGCAGTTCTTC. The rearrangement links TRBV27 to TRBJ2-1; TRBD2 agrees at 10 bases. CDR1 and CDR2 (germline): MNHEY, SMNVEV (reference sequence). This CDR3 contains 23 residues. V dropped 6 bases and J dropped 0; count of bases not matched to a gene: 26.

The chain has TRBV5-1 and TRBJ1-4; perhaps TRBD1 as D (5 bases). The CDR3 has 15 amino acids. Germline V gene sequence: CDR1 SGHRS, CDR2 YFSETQ. V shed 4 bases and J shed 7 bases, with 17 bases lying between them. The chain's CDR3 is CASSPWGGVGEKLFF. The CDR3 DNA reads as TGCGCCAGCAGCCCCTGGGGCGGGGTAGGTGAAAAACTGTTTTTT.

Only a few counts were recorded for this clone. The chain couples TRBV7-2 to TRBJ1-2; D call uncertain. Trimming took 2 bases from V and 5 from J, leaving 18 bases between them. The CDR3 loop spans 16 amino acids. Looked up from germline, CDR1 is SGHTA and CDR2 is FQGNSA. Here the CDR3 DNA reads TGTGCCAGCAGCTTAAATCTGCCCCAAACCCCTTATGGCTACACCTTC. It codes for CASSLNLPQTPYGYTF.

The rearrangement uses TRBV7-8 and TRBJ1-2; a possible D gene is TRBD1 (5 bases). The CDR3 length is 14 residues. Trimming removed 5 bases at V and 0 bases at J, with 10 bases between. Germline V lookup: CDR1 SGHVS, CDR2 FQNEAQ. For the CDR3, the DNA is TGTGCCAGCAGCCCATCGACAGCTAACTATGGCTACACCTTC. Amino acid sequence: CASSPSTANYGYTF.

Written as DNA, the CDR3 is TGCGCCAGCAGCTTGGCACCGGTAGGGGGCGCTTACCAAGAGACCCAGTACTTC. Its translation is CASSLAPVGGAYQETQYF. V is TRBV5-1 and J is TRBJ2-5; 7 nucleotides match TRBD1. This CDR3 is built from 18 residues. Germline V lookup: CDR1 SGHRS, CDR2 YFSETQ. The trim removed 0 bases at V and 0 bases at J, leaving 11 bases unmatched.

The gene calls are TRBV9 and TRBJ1-1, with D possibly being TRBD1 (5 bases). Germline lookup yields CDR1 SGDLS and CDR2 YYNGEE. V lost 7 bases and J lost 4, with 17 bases in between. The CDR3 extends over 14 amino acids. CDR3 sequence (DNA): TGTGCCAGCGCCTCGGGCAGGGCATCCACTGAAGCTTTCTTT. Amino acid sequence: CASASGRASTEAFF.

The genes are TRBV7-3 and TRBJ2-1, with a possible D match to TRBD2 (5 bases). CDR3 length: 13 amino acids. With 4 bases removed from V and 7 bases from J, the gap between germline ends came to 11 bases. Germline V gene sequence: CDR1 SGHTA, CDR2 FQGTGA. In nucleotides, the CDR3 is TGTGCCAGCAGCTCGTCGGACTGGAATGAGCAGTTCTTC. It encodes CASSSSDWNEQFF.

V is TRBV18 and J is TRBJ2-1; D perhaps matches TRBD2 (5 bases). The CDR3 sequence is 12 residues long. Germline V gene lookup returns CDR1 KGHSH and CDR2 LQKENI. V was trimmed by 6 bases and J by 8 bases, leaving 11 bases between them. CDR3 amino acids: CASSLAMYEQFF. CDR3 coding DNA: TGTGCCAGCTCCTTAGCGATGTATGAGCAGTTCTTC.

V gene TRBV19 combines with J gene TRBJ1-4; D might be TRBD1 (5 bases). CDR3 size: 14 residues. Trimming took off 5 bases at V and 6 bases at J, with 13 bases between the two ends. Germline assignment: CDR1 LNHDA and CDR2 SQIVND (reference sequence). Here the CDR3 reads CASSDRDLDEKLFF. The CDR3 DNA follows: TGTGCCAGTAGTGACCGGGACTTAGATGAAAAACTGTTTTTT.

This clone was detected once. This sequence joins TRBV7-2 and TRBJ1-4; D unresolved. Trimming removed 0 bases at V and 6 bases at J, with 8 bases between. Germline CDR1 is SGHTA and CDR2 is FQGNSA. CDR3 size: 14 residues. CDR3 loop: CASSLAGRYEKLFF. The CDR3 bases are TGTGCCAGCAGCTTAGCTGGACGGTATGAAAAACTGTTTTTT.

This chain uses TRBV7-8 with TRBJ1-6; 9 bases are a match to TRBD1. J lost 7 bases, V lost 5 bases, and 6 bases had no gene match. The length of the CDR3 is 15 residues. Germline V gene data show CDR1 as SGHVS and CDR2 as FQNEAQ. Written as DNA, the CDR3 is TGTGCCAGCAGCCGTGGGGGACAGGGAAATTCACCCCTCCACTTT. Residues: CASSRGGQGNSPLHF. Full variable domain (remainder filled in from reference TRBV7-8 and TRBJ1-6): GAGVSQSPRYKVAKRGQDVALRCDPISGHVSLFWYQQALGQGPEFLTYFQNEAQLDKSGLPSDRFFAERPEGSVSTLKIQRTQQEDSAVYLCASSRGGQGNSPLHFGNGTRLTVT.

The chain has TRBV7-9 and TRBJ2-7, with 9 bases matching TRBD1. Losses at the gene ends were 0 bases for V and 5 bases for J; bases not matched to a gene: 5. Per germline, CDR1 SEHNR and CDR2 FQNEAQ (reference sequence). This CDR3 is built from 15 residues. CDR3 region: CASSLAGQGINEQYF. CDR3 bases: TGTGCCAGCAGCTTAGCCGGACAGGGGATAAACGAGCAGTACTTC. Variable domain in full (rest from reference TRBV7-9 and TRBJ2-7): DTGVSQNPRHKITKRGQNVTFRCDPISEHNRLYWYRQTLGQGPEFLTYFQNEAQLEKSRLLSDRFSAERPKGSFSTLEIQRTEQGDSAMYLCASSLAGQGINEQYFGPGTRLTVT.

CDR3 sequence: CASGRAVDTQYF. The CDR3 DNA is TGTGCCAGCGGGAGGGCCGTCGATACGCAGTATTTT. V gene TRBV7-9 combines with J gene TRBJ2-3; 7 nucleotides line up with TRBD2. The germline CDR1 and CDR2 sequences are SEHNR and FQNEAQ (reference sequence). V was clipped by 8 bases and J by 6 bases; unmatched bases: 5. This CDR3 has 12 residues.

The table lists this clone with a few counts. The chain links TRBV28 to TRBJ1-4, with D unclear. This CDR3 is built from 15 residues. CDR1 is MDHEN, CDR2 SYDVKM, per germline. V lost 5 bases and J 4 bases, leaving 14 bases between the germline ends. Here the CDR3 DNA reads TGTGCCAGCAGTCCCCCCCGACGGAATAATGAAAAACTGTTTTTT. Amino acid sequence: CASSPPRRNNEKLFF.

This sequence joins TRBV9 and TRBJ1-5; D gene uncertain. The CDR3 is 12 amino acids. Trimming cost V 4 bases and J 4 bases, with 6 bases left between them. CDR1 is SGDLS, CDR2 YYNGEE, per germline. The CDR3: CASSRGNQPQHF. DNA of the CDR3: TGTGCCAGCAGCCGTGGTAATCAGCCCCAGCATTTT.

The chain carries TRBV6-5 and TRBJ1-2, with D maybe TRBD1 (5 bases). Looked up from germline, CDR1 is MNHEY and CDR2 is SVGAGI. The V and J ends lost 6 bases and 0 bases respectively, with 14 bases between them. The CDR3 runs to 15 residues. Here the CDR3 DNA reads TGTGCCAGCAGCCAATTCGGACAAGCTAACTATGGCTACACCTTC. This sequence encodes CASSQFGQANYGYTF.

This sequence joins TRBV6-2 or TRBV6-3 and TRBJ2-1, with D possibly called TRBD1 or TRBD2 (5 bases each). The germline CDR1 and CDR2 sequences are MNHEY and SVGEGT. The CDR3 spans 15 residues. The ends were cut back, 4 bases at V and 7 bases at J, with 17 bases in the middle. The CDR3 DNA follows: TGTGCCAGCAGTTTTCGGGACGACTCTTTGAATGAGCAGTTCTTC. Amino acids: CASSFRDDSLNEQFF.

V gene TRBV4-1 combines with J gene TRBJ2-1, with 8 bases fitting TRBD2. The CDR3 totals 17 residues. In germline, CDR1 is MGHRA, CDR2 YSYEKL. V was clipped by 0 bases and J by 5 bases; unmatched bases: 9. CDR3 DNA: TGCGCCAGCAGCCAAGATGATCGGACTAGCCTCCACAATGAGCAGTTCTTC. As protein: CASSQDDRTSLHNEQFF.

The rearrangement uses TRBV12-3 or TRBV12-4 and TRBJ1-2; D call uncertain. V was shortened by 2 bases and J by 2 bases, with 6 bases between the two germline ends. CDR3 size: 13 residues. CDR3 nucleotides: TGTGCCAGCAGTTTAATCGTCAACTATGGCTACACCTTC. It encodes CASSLIVNYGYTF.

The rearrangement uses TRBV5-4 and TRBJ1-3; 8 bases are shared with TRBD1. This CDR3 contains 15 residues. CDR1 and CDR2 from the germline V gene are SGHNT and YYREEE (reference sequence). The V gene end was trimmed by 2 bases and the J gene end by 4 bases; junction bases not matched to a gene: 5. The DNA for the CDR3 is TGTGCCAGCAGCTTACAGGGGGTGGGGGGAAACACCATATATTTT. Protein: CASSLQGVGGNTIYF.

This clone showed up just a few times. V is TRBV5-6 and J is TRBJ1-1; 8 bases map to TRBD1. This CDR3 contains 16 residues. J gave up 1 base and V 2 bases, and 7 bases lay outside the gene matches. Germline CDR1 and CDR2: SGHDT and YYEEEE. CDR3 nucleotide sequence: TGTGCCAGCAGCTTTTGGACAGGGAACAAGAACACTGAAGCTTTCTTT. Amino acids: CASSFWTGNKNTEAFF.

This rearrangement joins TRBV7-9 to TRBJ1-2; no firm D call. V was cut by 3 bases and J by 4 bases, with 12 bases left in between. The germline V gene encodes CDR1 SEHNR and CDR2 FQNEAQ (reference sequence). The CDR3 runs 14 residues. In DNA, the CDR3 is TGTGCCAGCAGCTTGAGTCAGAACTCCTATGGCTACACCTTC. It specifies CASSLSQNSYGYTF.

The V call is TRBV30, the J call TRBJ2-3; 9 bases agree with TRBD2. Germline CDR1 GTSNPN, CDR2 SVGIG (reference sequence). This CDR3 has 18 residues. The junction had 17 bases not matched to a gene; V was cut back by 5 bases and J by 2 bases. The CDR3 DNA reads TGTGCCTGGCTCCCCTTAGATAGTAGCGGGAGTTTCACAGATACGCAGTATTTT. Amino acid sequence: CAWLPLDSSGSFTDTQYF.

This clone was observed a single time. The chain carries TRBV7-8 and TRBJ2-3; D gene uncertain. Germline CDR1 SGHVS, CDR2 FQNEAQ. V was clipped by 5 bases and J by 0 bases, with 3 bases between them. The CDR3 runs to 12 residues. The CDR3 loop is CASSPSTDTQYF. The CDR3 coding sequence is TGTGCCAGCAGCCCAAGCACAGATACGCAGTATTTT.

This chain links TRBV19 with TRBJ2-1; 13 bases align to TRBD2. The CDR3 is made up of 15 amino acids. CDR1 is LNHDA, CDR2 SQIVND, per germline (reference sequence). V shed 5 bases, J shed 9 bases, and the junction held 7 bases outside the gene matches. DNA of the CDR3: TGTGCCAGTAGTGCCAGGACTAGCGGGAGTGGTGAGCAGTTCTTC. Amino acids: CASSARTSGSGEQFF.

The chain uses TRBV9 and TRBJ1-4; TRBD1 matches at 7 bases. The CDR3 has 15 amino acids. CDR1 is SGDLS, CDR2 YYNGEE, per germline. The V gene end was trimmed by 2 bases and the J gene end by 8 bases; junction bases not matched to a gene: 9. CDR3 coding DNA: TGTGCCAGCAGCGTTCAGACAGGGCAGGTAGAAAAACTGTTTTTT. Protein product: CASSVQTGQVEKLFF.

The rearrangement links TRBV4-1 to TRBJ1-2, with TRBD1 matching over 8 bases. V shed 4 bases, J shed 8 bases, and the junction held 6 bases outside the gene matches. The germline gives CDR1 MGHRA, CDR2 YSYEKL. This CDR3 has 13 residues. The CDR3 sequence: CASSLTGGGGYTF. The CDR3 bases are TGCGCCAGCAGCCTAACAGGGGGAGGAGGCTACACCTTC.